Below are 7 T cell receptor beta chains sequenced from a single sample in a study of Graves' ophthalmopathy and Graves' hyperthyroidism. Amplifying from RNA transcripts, the study obtained TCR beta CDR3 regions. First-round RT-PCR relied on HTBI primers, and a second-round multiplex PCR came next. TCRdb reanalysed the multiplex PCR reads using MiXCR and keeps one entry per CDR3 protein. The sample lists fewer than 400,000 distinct CDR3 sequences, roughly 18% occurring once. Sequenced sample: peripheral blood. Source of these receptors: a woman aged 18-29 years with Graves' ophthalmopathy.

This clonotype appeared a few times. The V call is TRBV6-5, the J call TRBJ2-5, with D perhaps matching TRBD2 (5 bases). V was pared by 4 bases and J by 0 bases, with 9 bases between. This CDR3 has 14 amino acids. Germline V gene data show CDR1 as MNHEY and CDR2 as SVGAGI. The CDR3 spells CASSSRAHQETQYF. The CDR3 region has the DNA TGTGCCAGCAGTTCGCGGGCCCACCAAGAGACCCAGTACTTC.

This clonotype was seen repeatedly, ten times or more. V gene TRBV20-1 combines with J gene TRBJ1-1; D is possibly TRBD1 (6 bases). Trimming cost V 5 bases and J 0 bases, with 13 bases left between them. Germline assignment: CDR1 DFQATT and CDR2 SNEGSKA (reference sequence). The length of the CDR3 is 14 residues. Here the CDR3 DNA reads TGCAGTGCTCATATACAGGGCGTGAACACTGAAGCTTTCTTT. This codes for CSAHIQGVNTEAFF.

The sample holds many counts of this clonotype. The chain combines TRBV24-1 with TRBJ2-5; 9 positions agree with TRBD1. J was trimmed by 1 base and V by 1 base; bases with no gene match: 3. This CDR3 is built from 16 residues. The germline V gene encodes CDR1 KGHDR and CDR2 SFDVKD. DNA of the CDR3: TGTGCCACCAGTGATTTTAGGACAGGGGTCCAAGAGACCCAGTACTTC. This translates into CATSDFRTGVQETQYF.

This clonotype was seen ten or more times. The chain couples TRBV28 to TRBJ1-5, with no clear D. The CDR3 extends over 16 amino acids. Germline V lookup: CDR1 MDHEN, CDR2 SYDVKM. Trimming took off 3 bases at V and 0 bases at J, with 12 bases between the two ends. CDR3 sequence (DNA): TGTGCCAGCAGTTTTTTCGAGACATTTAGCAATCAGCCCCAGCATTTT. Translated: CASSFFETFSNQPQHF.

In this sample, this clonotype turned up many times. This may arise from a read error, as a much more abundant clone is one base away. This chain connects TRBV6-1 to TRBJ2-7; 9 nucleotides align to TRBD1. CDR3 length: 14 amino acids. Germline V CDR1 and CDR2: MNHNS, SASEGT. The trim removed 9 bases at V and 3 bases at J, leaving 9 bases unmatched. The CDR3 bases are TGTGCCAGTCCCCGGGACAGGGCAATCTACGAGCAGTACTTC. Translated, it gives CASPRDRAIYEQYF.

The CDR3 nucleotides read TGCGCCAGCAGCGCCGACAGCATGAACACTGAAGCTTTCTTT. This codes for CASSADSMNTEAFF. The V call is TRBV10-1, the J call TRBJ1-1, with D possibly TRBD1 on 5 matching bases. Germline CDR1 is WNHNN and CDR2 is SYGVQD (reference sequence). Trimming took 6 bases from V and 0 from J, leaving 11 bases between them. The CDR3 is made up of 14 amino acids.

This clonotype showed up many times. A read error may produce the germline difference seen at one junction end. The J gene is TRBJ1-1, the V gene TRBV20-1, with a weak D call TRBD1 (5 bases). The CDR3 is made up of 10 amino acids. From germline, CDR1 is DFQATT and CDR2 SNEGSKA (reference sequence). The CDR3 here is CSARVKVGTF. As DNA, the CDR3 is TGCAGTGCTAGAGTCAAGGTGGGGACCTTT.